The 8 T cell receptor beta chains below were found in one sample sequenced in a study of blood T cells in healthy people across ages. Through a sample-barcoded 5' primer and a J-beta primer mix, a second PCR was run for roughly 7 to 11 cycles. TCRdb passed the 5' RACE reads through MiXCR, listing each CDR3 protein once. The sample shows 650,000 to 800,000 distinct CDR3 sequences, approximately 48% of them seen only once. Source material: blood. The source is a man aged 55-75 years in good health.

Only a few counts were recorded for this clonotype. Written as DNA, the CDR3 is TGTGCCAGCAGCTTTACTCTACAGGGTATGGACTATGGCTACACCTTC. Residues: CASSFTLQGMDYGYTF. The chain uses TRBV5-5 and TRBJ1-2; maybe TRBD1 (6 bases). The CDR3 consists of 16 residues. V was cut by 2 bases and J by 3 bases, with 17 bases left in between. Germline CDR1 is SGHKS and CDR2 is YYEKEE (reference sequence). Full variable domain (outside the CDR3, taken from reference TRBV5-5 and TRBJ1-2): DAGVTQSPTHLIKTRGQQVTLRCSPISGHKSVSWYQQVLGQGPQFIFQYYEKEERGRGNFPDRFSARQFPNYSSELNVNALLLGDSALYLCASSFTLQGMDYGYTFGSGTRLTVV.

This chain joins TRBV27 and TRBJ1-2; 8 bases line up with TRBD1. After removal of 6 bases from V and 6 bases from J, the junction contained 9 bases not matched to a gene. The CDR3 is made up of 14 amino acids. CDR1 is MNHEY, CDR2 SMNVEV, per germline (reference sequence). The CDR3 sequence is CASSPRDRFHGYTF. DNA of the CDR3: TGTGCCAGCAGCCCCCGGGACAGGTTCCATGGCTACACCTTC.

This clonotype was counted a single time. The genes are TRBV18 and TRBJ2-7, with 7 bases identical to TRBD2. CDR1 and CDR2 (germline): KGHSH, LQKENI. Unmatched junction bases numbered 3, after V lost 3 bases and J lost 7 bases. The length of the CDR3 is 12 residues. In DNA form, the CDR3 reads TGTGCCAGCTCACCCCGGGGGGAAGAGCAGTACTTC. Translated: CASSPRGEEQYF.

The chain employs TRBV4-1 and TRBJ2-7; tentatively, D is TRBD1 or TRBD2 (5 bases each). The end of the DNA is better explained by TRBJ2-5, so the J call may be wrong. This CDR3 region has 14 residues. The germline CDR1 and CDR2 sequences are MGHRA and YSYEKL. The CDR3 DNA is TGCGCCAGCAGCCAAGCCTCCGGGGCCGGGACCCAGTACTTC. Its translation: CASSQASGAGTQYF.

V gene TRBV20-1 combines with J gene TRBJ2-1; perhaps TRBD2 as D (5 bases). Germline V lookup: CDR1 DFQATT, CDR2 SNEGSKA (reference sequence). The length of the CDR3 is 13 residues. V shed 5 bases and J shed 5 bases, with 13 bases lying between them. The CDR3 DNA is TGCAGTGCTGCTGAGGGAACTAACAATGAGCAGTTCTTC. Its protein is CSAAEGTNNEQFF.

The rearrangement joins TRBV28 to TRBJ1-4; D remains unclear. The germline V gene encodes CDR1 MDHEN and CDR2 SYDVKM. V shed 8 bases and J shed 8 bases, with 18 bases lying between them. The CDR3 is 14 residues long. As DNA, the CDR3 is TGTGCCAGCTTCACAGCGGGTAATAGAGAAAAACTGTTTTTT. It specifies CASFTAGNREKLFF. Full variable domain (missing parts from reference TRBV28 and TRBJ1-4): DVKVTQSSRYLVKRTGEKVFLECVQDMDHENMFWYRQDPGLGLRLIYFSYDVKMKEKGDIPEGYSVSREKKERFSLILESASTNQTSMYLCASFTAGNREKLFFGSGTQLSVL.

The gene calls are TRBV6-1 and TRBJ2-1; 11 nucleotides line up with TRBD2. V lost 4 bases to trimming and J lost 8 bases; unmatched junction nucleotides: 7. From germline, CDR1 is MNHNS and CDR2 SASEGT. This CDR3 is built from 15 residues. CDR3 region: CASSGSGGGGDEQFF. The CDR3 bases are TGTGCCAGCAGTGGTAGCGGGGGGGGAGGCGATGAGCAGTTCTTC.

Only a few counts were recorded for this clonotype. The chain couples TRBV7-2 to TRBJ2-4, with 7 bases that match TRBD1. This CDR3 has 15 amino acids. Trimming took 5 bases from V and 2 from J; bases not matched to a gene: 6. Per germline, CDR1 SGHTA and CDR2 FQGNSA. The CDR3 DNA sequence: TGTGCCAGCAGCCAAGAGACAGGGTCCAAAAACATTCAGTACTTC. It encodes CASSQETGSKNIQYF.